These 18 T cell receptor beta chains were all obtained from the same sample, sequenced in a study of blood T cell repertoires in COVID-19. The data were produced by immunoSEQ multiplex PCR, yet TCRdb's version contains in-frame clones alone and is incomplete. The top ten clones hold approximately 5.8% of a sample with some 120,000 clones, about 86% of them seen once. Input material: peripheral blood. The receptor source for this set is a man older than 75 with active or convalescent COVID-19.

J is TRBJ2-2 and V is TRBV29-1, with 7 bases matching TRBD2. Trimming removed 6 bases from V and 1 base from J; junction bases left unmatched: 11. This CDR3 spans 16 amino acids. Per germline, CDR1 SQVTM and CDR2 ANQGSEA. The CDR3: CSVSRERGWNTGELFF. CDR3 sequence (DNA): TGCAGCGTCTCTCGGGAGCGGGGCTGGAACACCGGGGAGCTGTTTTTT.

The V call is TRBV7-2, the J call TRBJ1-2, with unresolved D. The CDR3 covers 15 residues. V was clipped by 1 base and J by 4 bases, with 13 bases between them. Germline loops: CDR1 SGHTA, CDR2 FQGNSA. CDR3 loop: CASSLDVPTGYGYTF. The CDR3 nucleotides are TGTGCCAGCAGCTTAGATGTCCCAACGGGCTATGGCTACACCTTC.

The chain links TRBV6-5 to TRBJ1-6, with TRBD1 identical over 11 bases. With 0 bases clipped from V and 8 bases from J, the junction kept 0 bases outside the gene matches. The CDR3 covers 15 residues. Germline assignment: CDR1 MNHEY and CDR2 SVGAGI. CDR3 bases: TGTGCCAGCAGTTACTCGGGACAGGGGGATTCACCCCTCCACTTT. This translates into CASSYSGQGDSPLHF.

CDR3 sequence: CASSISGGANNEQFF. In nucleotides, the CDR3 is TGTGCCAGCAGTATTAGCGGGGGGGCAAACAATGAGCAGTTCTTC. This chain joins TRBV7-6 and TRBJ2-1; 11 bases align to TRBD2. Germline trimming cut 6 bases from V and 5 bases from J; bases unmatched to any gene: 6. The CDR3 contains 15 residues. CDR1 and CDR2 (germline): SGHVS, FNYEAQ.

This chain links TRBV19 with TRBJ2-2, with D perhaps matching TRBD2 (5 bases). This CDR3 comprises 17 residues. Germline lookup yields CDR1 LNHDA and CDR2 SQIVND (reference sequence). V was pared by 1 base and J by 6 bases, with 18 bases between. CDR3 region: CASSIVLWGSVAGELFF. DNA for the CDR3: TGTGCCAGTAGTATAGTCTTGTGGGGTAGCGTGGCCGGGGAGCTGTTTTTT. The whole variable domain, filled in from reference TRBV19 and TRBJ2-2, reads DGGITQSPKYLFRKEGQNVTLSCEQNLNHDAMYWYRQDPGQGLRLIYYSQIVNDFQKGDIAEGYSVSREKKESFPLTVTSAQKNPTAFYLCASSIVLWGSVAGELFFGEGSRLTVL.

This clone was observed a handful of times. The chain employs TRBV30 and TRBJ1-1; D may be TRBD1 (6 bases). Trimming stripped 4 bases from V and 1 base from J, with 13 bases between. Germline V gene sequence: CDR1 GTSNPN, CDR2 SVGIG (reference sequence). This CDR3 spans 14 amino acids. CDR3 nucleotide sequence: TGTGCCTGGAAAAGAGGGGGATGGAACACTGAAGCTTTCTTT. Translated, it gives CAWKRGGWNTEAFF.

The chain carries TRBV7-9 and TRBJ2-7, with 9 bases fitting TRBD1. The trim removed 6 bases at V and 2 bases at J, leaving 5 bases unmatched. The V gene's germline CDR1 is SEHNR and CDR2 FQNEAQ (reference sequence). The CDR3 is made up of 14 amino acids. CDR3 sequence (DNA): TGTGCCAGCAGTGACAGGGGGGTTCCCTACGAGCAGTACTTC. This encodes CASSDRGVPYEQYF.

Only one count was recorded for this clone. The chain has TRBV30 and TRBJ2-7; D perhaps matches TRBD1 (6 bases). Trimming took 1 base from V and 3 from J, leaving 7 bases between them. The CDR3 totals 12 residues. Per germline, CDR1 GTSNPN and CDR2 SVGIG (reference sequence). CDR3 amino acids: CAWSGQVYEQYF. CDR3 nucleotide sequence: TGTGCCTGGAGTGGACAGGTCTACGAGCAGTACTTC. Together with reference TRBV30 and TRBJ2-7, the CDR3 gives the full variable domain: SQTIHQWPATLVQPVGSPLSLECTVEGTSNPNLYWYRQAAGRGLQLLFYSVGIGQISSEVPQNLSASRPQDRQFILSSKKLLLSDSGFYLCAWSGQVYEQYFGPGTRLTVT.

The rearrangement uses TRBV7-6 and TRBJ2-5; 9 bases are a match to TRBD2. Unmatched junction bases numbered 2, after V lost 0 bases and J lost 0 bases. Germline V lookup: CDR1 SGHVS, CDR2 FNYEAQ. The CDR3 has 16 residues. The CDR3 protein is CASSLAGGGDQETQYF. As DNA, the CDR3 is TGTGCCAGCAGCTTAGCTGGCGGGGGGGACCAAGAGACCCAGTACTTC.

V and J are TRBV6-2 or TRBV6-3 and TRBJ2-3, with D perhaps matching TRBD2 (5 bases). V shed 2 bases and J shed 6 bases, with 9 bases lying between them. CDR1 MNHEY and CDR2 SVGEGT come from the germline V gene. This CDR3 region has 13 residues. The CDR3 nucleotides are TGTGCCAGCAGTTACACTAGTGGGGATACGCAGTATTTT. Translating gives CASSYTSGDTQYF.

As for this clone: This specimen includes other DNA sequences encoding the same CDR3. V is TRBV4-3 and J is TRBJ2-3, with a tentative D call TRBD2 (6 bases). Germline CDR1 LGHNA, CDR2 YSLEER. The CDR3 has 15 amino acids. Between the trimmed V and J ends, which lost 2 bases and 0 bases, there was a span of 9 bases. CDR3 protein: CASSQTGVSTDTQYF. The CDR3 coding sequence is TGCGCCAGCAGCCAAACGGGGGTAAGCACAGATACGCAGTATTTT.

The V call is TRBV12-3 or TRBV12-4, the J call TRBJ2-7, with D possibly TRBD2 on 5 matching bases. The CDR3 extends over 11 amino acids. V dropped 7 bases and J dropped 6 bases, with 10 bases sitting between them. For the CDR3, the DNA is TGTGCCAGCACCCACCGGGGCGAGCAGTACTTC. The encoded protein is CASTHRGEQYF.

The rearrangement links TRBV11-1 to TRBJ1-1, with a possible D match to TRBD1 (6 bases). Germline CDR1 and CDR2: SGHAT and FQDESV (reference sequence). Trimming removed 1 base from V and 0 bases from J, with 6 bases in between. This CDR3 has 14 residues. CDR3 in DNA: TGTGCCAGCAGCTTAGGGACAGTGAACACTGAAGCTTTCTTT. Protein: CASSLGTVNTEAFF.

The chain carries TRBV6-2 or TRBV6-3 and TRBJ1-6; D uncertain. This CDR3 contains 13 residues. Germline assignment: CDR1 MNHEY and CDR2 SVGEGT. V shed 2 bases and J shed 7 bases, with 6 bases lying between them. The CDR3 spells CASSYLRNSPLHF. For the CDR3, the DNA is TGTGCCAGCAGTTACCTCCGGAATTCACCCCTCCACTTT.

The rearrangement links TRBV5-5 to TRBJ1-3; D may be TRBD1 (5 bases). V was clipped by 2 bases and J by 0 bases, with 6 bases between them. The CDR3 has 14 amino acids. CDR1 is SGHKS and CDR2 is YYEKEE in the germline V gene (reference sequence). The CDR3 DNA is TGTGCCAGCAGCTTTGACAGCTCTGGAAACACCATATATTTT. Its protein product is CASSFDSSGNTIYF.

The chain combines TRBV5-4 with TRBJ1-3, with D tentatively TRBD1 (5 bases). Trimming cost V 4 bases and J 1 base, with 12 bases left between them. CDR3 size: 15 residues. CDR1 and CDR2 from the germline V gene are SGHNT and YYREEE (reference sequence). DNA of the CDR3: TGTGCCAGCAGCCTAGACAGTTATTCTGGAAACACCATATATTTT. Translation: CASSLDSYSGNTIYF.

This rearrangement joins TRBV16 to TRBJ1-1, with TRBD1 as a possible D gene (6 bases). V gave up 6 bases and J gave up 1 base, with 9 bases separating them. Germline CDR1 reads KGHSY; CDR2 reads FQNENV. The CDR3 consists of 13 residues. The CDR3 DNA follows: TGTGCCAGCAGTCAGGACAGGAACACTGAAGCTTTCTTT. It encodes CASSQDRNTEAFF. Full variable domain (rest looked up from reference TRBV16 and TRBJ1-1): GEEVAQTPKHLVRGEGQKAKLYCAPIKGHSYVFWYQQVLKNEFKFLISFQNENVFDETGMPKERFSAKCLPNSPCSLEIQATKLEDSAVYFCASSQDRNTEAFFGQGTRLTVV.

This sequence joins TRBV27 and TRBJ2-2; a weak D match, TRBD1 (5 bases). The CDR3 loop spans 17 amino acids. The V end was cut by 6 bases, the J end by 2 bases, with 19 bases between. Germline V CDR1 and CDR2: MNHEY, SMNVEV (reference sequence). The CDR3 bases are TGTGCCAGCAGCCCGTCCCTGGCAGGGCCAAACACCGGGGAGCTGTTTTTT. It codes for CASSPSLAGPNTGELFF.